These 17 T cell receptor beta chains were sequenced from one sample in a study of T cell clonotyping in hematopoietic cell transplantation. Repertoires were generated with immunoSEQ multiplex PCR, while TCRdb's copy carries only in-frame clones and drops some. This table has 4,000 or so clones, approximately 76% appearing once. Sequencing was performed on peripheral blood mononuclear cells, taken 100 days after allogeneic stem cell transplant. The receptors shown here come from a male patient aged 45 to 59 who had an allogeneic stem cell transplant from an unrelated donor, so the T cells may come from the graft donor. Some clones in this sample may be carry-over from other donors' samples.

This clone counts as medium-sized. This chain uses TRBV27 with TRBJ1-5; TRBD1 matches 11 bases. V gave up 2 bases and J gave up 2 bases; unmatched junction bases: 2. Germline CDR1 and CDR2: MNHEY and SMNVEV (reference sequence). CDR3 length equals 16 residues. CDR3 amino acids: CASSLGTGGGNQPQHF. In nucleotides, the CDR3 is TGTGCCAGCAGTTTAGGGACAGGGGGAGGCAATCAGCCCCAGCATTTT.

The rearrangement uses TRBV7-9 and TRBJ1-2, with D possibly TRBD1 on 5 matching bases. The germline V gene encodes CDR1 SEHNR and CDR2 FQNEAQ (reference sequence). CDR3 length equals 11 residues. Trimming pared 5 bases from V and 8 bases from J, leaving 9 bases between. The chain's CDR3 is CASSVGTGYTF. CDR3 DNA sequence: TGTGCCAGCAGCGTAGGGACCGGCTACACCTTC.

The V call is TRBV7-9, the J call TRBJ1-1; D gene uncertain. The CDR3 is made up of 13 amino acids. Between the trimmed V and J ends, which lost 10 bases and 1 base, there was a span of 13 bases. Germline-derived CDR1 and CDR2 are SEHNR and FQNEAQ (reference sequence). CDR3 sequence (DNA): TGTGCCATCGTGACCGGTGGGAACACTGAAGCTTTCTTT. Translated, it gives CAIVTGGNTEAFF.

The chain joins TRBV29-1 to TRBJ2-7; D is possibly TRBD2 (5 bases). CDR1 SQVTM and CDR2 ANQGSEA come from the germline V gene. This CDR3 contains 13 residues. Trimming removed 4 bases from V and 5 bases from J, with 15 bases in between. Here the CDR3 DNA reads TGCAGCGTTGGGGCGTCGGAGGACCACGAGCAGTACTTC. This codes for CSVGASEDHEQYF.

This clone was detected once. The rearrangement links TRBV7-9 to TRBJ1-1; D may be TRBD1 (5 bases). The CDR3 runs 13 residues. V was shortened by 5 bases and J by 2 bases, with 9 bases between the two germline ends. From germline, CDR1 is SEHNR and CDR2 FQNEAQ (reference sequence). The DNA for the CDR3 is TGTGCCAGCAGCCTGGACACAAACACTGAAGCTTTCTTT. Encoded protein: CASSLDTNTEAFF.

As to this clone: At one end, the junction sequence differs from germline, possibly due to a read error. CDR3 DNA: TGTGCCACCAGCAGAGGGCTAATGAATGAGCAGATCTTC. It yields the protein CATSRGLMNEQIF. The chain is built from TRBV15 and TRBJ2-1; D remains unclear. This CDR3 region has 13 residues. The V gene's germline CDR1 is LNHNV and CDR2 YYDKDF (reference sequence).

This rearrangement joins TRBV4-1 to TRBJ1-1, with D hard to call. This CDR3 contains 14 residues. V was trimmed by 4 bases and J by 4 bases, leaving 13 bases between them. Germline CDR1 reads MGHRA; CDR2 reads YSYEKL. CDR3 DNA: TGCGCCAGCAGCCTACTCGGAGGATCCACTGAAGCTTTCTTT. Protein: CASSLLGGSTEAFF.

The CDR3 sequence: CASSEGLPEMAYEQYF. In DNA form, the CDR3 reads TGTGCCAGCAGCGAGGGGCTTCCTGAAATGGCGTACGAGCAGTACTTC. The chain links TRBV9 to TRBJ2-7; perhaps TRBD1 as D (5 bases). The ends were cut back, 3 bases at V and 4 bases at J, with 20 bases in the middle. CDR1 and CDR2 from the germline V gene are SGDLS and YYNGEE. The CDR3 covers 16 residues.

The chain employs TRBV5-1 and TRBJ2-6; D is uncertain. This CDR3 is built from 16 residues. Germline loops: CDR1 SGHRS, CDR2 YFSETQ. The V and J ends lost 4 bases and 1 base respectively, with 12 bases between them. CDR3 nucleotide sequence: TGCGCCAGCAGCCTAGACTCCGGTTCTGGGGCCAACGTCCTGACTTTC. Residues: CASSLDSGSGANVLTF.

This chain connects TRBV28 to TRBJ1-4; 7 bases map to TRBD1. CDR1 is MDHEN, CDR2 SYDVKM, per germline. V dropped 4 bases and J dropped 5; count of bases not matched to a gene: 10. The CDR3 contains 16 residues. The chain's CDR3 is CASSSTGVTRNEKLFF. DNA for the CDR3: TGTGCCAGCAGTTCAACAGGGGTGACCCGAAATGAAAAACTGTTTTTT.

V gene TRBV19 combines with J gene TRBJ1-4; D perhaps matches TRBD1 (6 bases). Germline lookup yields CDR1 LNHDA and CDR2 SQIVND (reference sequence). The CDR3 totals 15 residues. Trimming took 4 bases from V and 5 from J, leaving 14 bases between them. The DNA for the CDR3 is TGTGCCAGTAGTAGTCATACAGGGCCCAATGAAAAACTGTTTTTT. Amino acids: CASSSHTGPNEKLFF. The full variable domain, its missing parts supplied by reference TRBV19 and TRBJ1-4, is DGGITQSPKYLFRKEGQNVTLSCEQNLNHDAMYWYRQDPGQGLRLIYYSQIVNDFQKGDIAEGYSVSREKKESFPLTVTSAQKNPTAFYLCASSSHTGPNEKLFFGSGTQLSVL.

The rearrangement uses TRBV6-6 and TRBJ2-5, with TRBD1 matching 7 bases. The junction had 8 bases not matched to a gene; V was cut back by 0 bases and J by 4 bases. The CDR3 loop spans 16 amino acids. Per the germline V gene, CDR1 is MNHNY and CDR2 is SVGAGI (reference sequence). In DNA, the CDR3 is TGTGCCAGCAGTTACTCGATAGCTCCAGGGGGAGAGACCCAGTACTTC. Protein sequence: CASSYSIAPGGETQYF.

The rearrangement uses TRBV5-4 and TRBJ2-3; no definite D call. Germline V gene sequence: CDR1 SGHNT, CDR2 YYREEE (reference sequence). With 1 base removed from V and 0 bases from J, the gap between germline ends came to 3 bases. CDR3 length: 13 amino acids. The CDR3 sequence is CASSLWSTDTQYF. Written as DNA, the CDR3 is TGTGCCAGCAGCTTGTGGAGCACAGATACGCAGTATTTT.

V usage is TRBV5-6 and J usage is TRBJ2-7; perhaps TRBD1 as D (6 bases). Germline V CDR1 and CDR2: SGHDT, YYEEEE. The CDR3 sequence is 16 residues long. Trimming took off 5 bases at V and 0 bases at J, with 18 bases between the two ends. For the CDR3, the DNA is TGTGCCAGCAGTGACCTTCAGGGGCGGAGCTCCTACGAGCAGTACTTC. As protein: CASSDLQGRSSYEQYF.

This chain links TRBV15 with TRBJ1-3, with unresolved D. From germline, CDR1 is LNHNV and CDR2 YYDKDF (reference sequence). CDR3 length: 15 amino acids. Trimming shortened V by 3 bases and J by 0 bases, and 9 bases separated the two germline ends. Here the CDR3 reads CATSRGLNSGNTIYF. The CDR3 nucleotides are TGTGCCACCAGCAGGGGTTTAAACTCTGGAAACACCATATATTTT.

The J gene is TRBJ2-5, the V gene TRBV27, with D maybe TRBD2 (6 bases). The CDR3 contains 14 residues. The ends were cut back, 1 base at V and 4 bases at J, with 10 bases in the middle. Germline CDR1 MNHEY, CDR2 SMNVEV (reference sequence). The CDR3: CASSLFGGGETQYF. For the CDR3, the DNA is TGTGCCAGCAGTTTATTTGGGGGAGGAGAGACCCAGTACTTC.

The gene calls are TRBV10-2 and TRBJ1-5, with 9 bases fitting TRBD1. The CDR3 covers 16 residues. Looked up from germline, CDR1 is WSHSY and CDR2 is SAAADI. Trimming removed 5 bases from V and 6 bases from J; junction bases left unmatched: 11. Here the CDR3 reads CASSKTQGARCQPQHF. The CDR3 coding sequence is TGCGCCAGCAGTAAAACACAGGGGGCGCGGTGTCAGCCCCAGCATTTT.